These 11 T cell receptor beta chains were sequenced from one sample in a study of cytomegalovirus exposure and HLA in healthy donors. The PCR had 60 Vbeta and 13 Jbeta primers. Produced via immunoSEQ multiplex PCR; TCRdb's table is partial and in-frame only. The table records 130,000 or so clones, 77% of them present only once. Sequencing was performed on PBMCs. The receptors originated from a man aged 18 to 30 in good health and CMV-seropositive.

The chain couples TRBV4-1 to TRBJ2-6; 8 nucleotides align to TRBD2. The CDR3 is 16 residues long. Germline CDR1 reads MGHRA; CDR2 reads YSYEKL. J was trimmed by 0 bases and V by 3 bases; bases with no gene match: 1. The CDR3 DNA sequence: TGCGCCAGCAGCCATAGCGGGAACTCTGGGGCCAACGTCCTGACTTTC. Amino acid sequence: CASSHSGNSGANVLTF.

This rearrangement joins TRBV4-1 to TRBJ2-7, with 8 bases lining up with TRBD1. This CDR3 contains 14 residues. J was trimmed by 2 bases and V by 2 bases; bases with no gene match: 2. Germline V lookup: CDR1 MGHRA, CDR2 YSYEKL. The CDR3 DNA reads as TGCGCCAGCAGCCAACAGGGGGCTGCCTACGAGCAGTACTTC. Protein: CASSQQGAAYEQYF.

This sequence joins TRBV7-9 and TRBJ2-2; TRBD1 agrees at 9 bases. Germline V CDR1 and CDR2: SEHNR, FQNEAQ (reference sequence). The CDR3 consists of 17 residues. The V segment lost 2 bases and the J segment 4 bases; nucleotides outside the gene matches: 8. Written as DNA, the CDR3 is TGTGCCAGCAGCTTACGGTGGGACAGGGAAGCCACCGGGGAGCTGTTTTTT. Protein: CASSLRWDREATGELFF.

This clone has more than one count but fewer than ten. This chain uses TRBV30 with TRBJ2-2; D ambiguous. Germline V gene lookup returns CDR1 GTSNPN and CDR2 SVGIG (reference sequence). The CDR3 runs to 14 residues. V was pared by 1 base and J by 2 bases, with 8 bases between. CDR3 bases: TGTGCCTGGAGTGAACTGATTAACACCGGGGAGCTGTTTTTT. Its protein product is CAWSELINTGELFF.

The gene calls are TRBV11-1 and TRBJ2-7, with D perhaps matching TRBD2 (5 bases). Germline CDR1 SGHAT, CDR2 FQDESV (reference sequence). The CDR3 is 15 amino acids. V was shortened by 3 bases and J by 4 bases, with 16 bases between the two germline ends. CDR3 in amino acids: CASSFGLLLGYEQYF. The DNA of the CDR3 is TGTGCCAGCAGCTTCGGACTTCTCCTGGGGTACGAGCAGTACTTC.

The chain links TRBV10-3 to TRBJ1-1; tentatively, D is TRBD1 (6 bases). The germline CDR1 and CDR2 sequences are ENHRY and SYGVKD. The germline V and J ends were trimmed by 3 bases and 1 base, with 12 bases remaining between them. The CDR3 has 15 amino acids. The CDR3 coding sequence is TGTGCCATCAGTGAACCGGCAGGGGAGAACACTGAAGCTTTCTTT. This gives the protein CAISEPAGENTEAFF.

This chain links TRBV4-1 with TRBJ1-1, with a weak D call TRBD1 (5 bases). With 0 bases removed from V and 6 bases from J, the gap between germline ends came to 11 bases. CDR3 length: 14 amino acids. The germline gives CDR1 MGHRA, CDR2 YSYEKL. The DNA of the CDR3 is TGCGCCAGCAGCCAAGATCAGGGAAGCGCTGAAGCTTTCTTT. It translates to CASSQDQGSAEAFF.

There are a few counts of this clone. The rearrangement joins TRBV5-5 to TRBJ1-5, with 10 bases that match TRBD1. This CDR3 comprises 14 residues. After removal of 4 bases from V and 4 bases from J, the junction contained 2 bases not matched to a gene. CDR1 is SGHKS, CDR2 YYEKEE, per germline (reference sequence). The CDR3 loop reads CASSEGQGNQPQHF. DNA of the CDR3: TGTGCCAGCAGCGAGGGACAGGGGAATCAGCCCCAGCATTTT.

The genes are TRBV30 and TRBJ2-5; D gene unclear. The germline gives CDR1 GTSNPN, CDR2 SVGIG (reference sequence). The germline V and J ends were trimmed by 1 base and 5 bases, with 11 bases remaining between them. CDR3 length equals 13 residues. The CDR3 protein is CAWSGQVWETQYF. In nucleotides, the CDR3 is TGTGCCTGGAGTGGGCAGGTCTGGGAGACCCAGTACTTC.

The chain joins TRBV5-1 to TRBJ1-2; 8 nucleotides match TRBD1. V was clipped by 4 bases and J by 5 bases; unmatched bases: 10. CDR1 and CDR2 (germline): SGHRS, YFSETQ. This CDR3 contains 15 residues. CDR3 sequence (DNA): TGCGCCAGCAGCGCGGACAGGGCCTCTGCGTATGGCTACACCTTC. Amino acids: CASSADRASAYGYTF.

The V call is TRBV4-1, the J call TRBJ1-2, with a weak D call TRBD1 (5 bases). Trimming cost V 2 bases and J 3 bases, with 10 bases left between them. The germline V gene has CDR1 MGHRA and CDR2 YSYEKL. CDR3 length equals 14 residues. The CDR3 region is CASSQQGYDYGYTF. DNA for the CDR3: TGCGCCAGCAGCCAACAGGGTTACGACTATGGCTACACCTTC.